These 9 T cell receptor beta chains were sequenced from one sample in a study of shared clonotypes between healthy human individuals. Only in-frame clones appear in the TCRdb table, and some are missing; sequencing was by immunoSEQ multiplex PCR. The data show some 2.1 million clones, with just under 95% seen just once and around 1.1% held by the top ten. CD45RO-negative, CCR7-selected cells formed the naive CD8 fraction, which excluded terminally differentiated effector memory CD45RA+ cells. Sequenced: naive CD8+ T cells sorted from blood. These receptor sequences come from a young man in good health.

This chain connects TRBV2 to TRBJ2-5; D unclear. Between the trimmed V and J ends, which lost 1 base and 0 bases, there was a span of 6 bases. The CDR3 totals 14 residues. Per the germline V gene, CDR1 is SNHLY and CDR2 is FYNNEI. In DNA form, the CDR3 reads TGTGCCAGCAGTGAAGGGTTATACCAAGAGACCCAGTACTTC. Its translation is CASSEGLYQETQYF.

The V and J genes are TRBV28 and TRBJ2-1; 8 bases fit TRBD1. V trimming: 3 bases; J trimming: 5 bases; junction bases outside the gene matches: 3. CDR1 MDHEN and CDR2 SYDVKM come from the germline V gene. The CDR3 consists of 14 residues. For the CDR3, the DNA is TGTGCCAGCAGTTTCGGGGGACAGGACAATGAGCAGTTCTTC. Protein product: CASSFGGQDNEQFF.

The CDR3 sequence is CASSLSGTGFNQPQHF. The CDR3 nucleotides read TGTGCCAGCAGTTTGTCCGGGACAGGGTTCAATCAGCCCCAGCATTTT. The V call is TRBV27, the J call TRBJ1-5; 9 bases fit TRBD1. The germline CDR1 and CDR2 sequences are MNHEY and SMNVEV (reference sequence). The CDR3 has 16 amino acids. The V and J ends lost 3 bases and 3 bases, in that order; junction bases with no gene match: 6.

CDR3 DNA: TGTGCCAGCAGTCTTGCCTGGTTCGATACGCAGTATTTT. It codes for CASSLAWFDTQYF. The chain employs TRBV27 and TRBJ2-3; D gene ambiguous. V shed 5 bases and J shed 6 bases, with 12 bases lying between them. The length of the CDR3 is 13 residues. The germline CDR1 and CDR2 sequences are MNHEY and SMNVEV (reference sequence).

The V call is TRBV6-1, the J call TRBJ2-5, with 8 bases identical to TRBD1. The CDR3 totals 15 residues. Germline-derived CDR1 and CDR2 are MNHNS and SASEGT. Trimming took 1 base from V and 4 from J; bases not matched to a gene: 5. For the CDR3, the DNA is TGTGCCAGCAGTGAAGATAACAGGGGGTTAGAGACCCAGTACTTC. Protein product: CASSEDNRGLETQYF.

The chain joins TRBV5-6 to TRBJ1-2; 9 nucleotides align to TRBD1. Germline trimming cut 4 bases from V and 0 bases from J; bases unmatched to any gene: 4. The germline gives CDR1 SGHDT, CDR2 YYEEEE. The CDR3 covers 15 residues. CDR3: CASSLGTGTNYGYTF. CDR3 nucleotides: TGTGCCAGCAGCCTGGGGACAGGGACTAACTATGGCTACACCTTC.

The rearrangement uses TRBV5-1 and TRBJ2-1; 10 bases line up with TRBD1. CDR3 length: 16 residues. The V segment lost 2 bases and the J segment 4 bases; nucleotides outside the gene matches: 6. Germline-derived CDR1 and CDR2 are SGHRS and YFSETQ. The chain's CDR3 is CASSFTGTGAYNEQFF. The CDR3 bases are TGCGCCAGCAGCTTTACCGGGACAGGGGCGTACAATGAGCAGTTCTTC.

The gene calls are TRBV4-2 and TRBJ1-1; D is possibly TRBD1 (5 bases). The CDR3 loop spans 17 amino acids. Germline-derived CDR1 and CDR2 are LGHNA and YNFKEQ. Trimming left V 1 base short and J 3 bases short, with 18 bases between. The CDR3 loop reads CASSQVEGTEGDTEAFF. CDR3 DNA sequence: TGTGCCAGCAGCCAAGTAGAGGGGACGGAGGGAGACACTGAAGCTTTCTTT.

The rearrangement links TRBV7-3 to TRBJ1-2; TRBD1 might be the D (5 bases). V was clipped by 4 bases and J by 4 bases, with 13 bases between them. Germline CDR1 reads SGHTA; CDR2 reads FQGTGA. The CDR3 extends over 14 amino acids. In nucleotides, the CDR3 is TGTGCCAGCAGCTCGATTGGGGGTACCTATGGCTACACCTTC. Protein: CASSSIGGTYGYTF. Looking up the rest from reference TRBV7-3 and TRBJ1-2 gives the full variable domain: GAGVSQTPSNKVTEKGKYVELRCDPISGHTALYWYRQSLGQGPEFLIYFQGTGAADDSGLPNDRFFAVRPEGSVSTLKIQRTERGDSAVYLCASSSIGGTYGYTFGSGTRLTVV.